The source of this T cell receptor (beta chain) is a study of radiotherapy plus CTLA-4 blockade in lung cancer. The method was immunoSEQ multiplex PCR; TCRdb's version includes in-frame clones alone and lacks a portion of them. The sample holds approximately 52,000 clones; about 76% are singletons and the top ten take over 2%. The V and J ends lost 4 bases and 7 bases, in that order; junction bases with no gene match: 4. The CDR3 covers 13 residues. The V gene's germline CDR1 is LNHDA and CDR2 SQIVND (reference sequence). The sample was peripheral blood, taken from a patient treated with radiotherapy plus ipilimumab. The TCR originated in a human donor with non-small cell lung cancer whose response to radiotherapy plus ipilimumab could not be evaluated. This chain links TRBV19 with TRBJ1-5; 7 nucleotides line up with TRBD1. DNA for the CDR3: TGTGCCAGTAGTACTGACAGGGACCAGCCCCAGCATTTT. Translating gives CASSTDRDQPQHF.